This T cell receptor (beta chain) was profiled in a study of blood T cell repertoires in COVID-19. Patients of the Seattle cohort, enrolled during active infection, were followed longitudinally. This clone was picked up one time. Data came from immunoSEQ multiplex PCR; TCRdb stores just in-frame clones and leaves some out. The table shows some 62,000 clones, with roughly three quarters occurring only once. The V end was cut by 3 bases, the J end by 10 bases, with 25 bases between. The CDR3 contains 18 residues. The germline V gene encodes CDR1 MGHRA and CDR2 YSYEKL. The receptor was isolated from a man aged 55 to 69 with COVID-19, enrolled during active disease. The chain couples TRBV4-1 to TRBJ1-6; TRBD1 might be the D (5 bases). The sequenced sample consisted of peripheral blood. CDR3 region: CASSHPPQGGRTTSPLHF. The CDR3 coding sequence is TGCGCCAGCAGCCACCCCCCCCAGGGAGGGCGGACGACCTCACCCCTCCACTTT.